This T cell receptor (beta chain) was sequenced for a study of blood T cell repertoires in COVID-19. Sequenced by immunoSEQ multiplex PCR; TCRdb stores in-frame clones only, minus some. Among some 260,000 clones, 82% were seen once, and the ten largest hold roughly 3%. CDR1 is SGHTA, CDR2 FQGNSA, per germline. Trimming removed 5 bases from V and 3 bases from J; junction bases left unmatched: 9. The CDR3 spans 15 residues. The rearrangement links TRBV7-2 to TRBJ2-7, with 8 nucleotides matching TRBD2. The sequencing sample was made of peripheral blood. The receptor's source is a woman aged 18-30 years with acute or convalescent COVID-19. CDR3 coding DNA: TGTGCCAGCAGCCTACTAGCGGAGGGGGGCTACGAGCAGTACTTC. Its translation is CASSLLAEGGYEQYF.